The TCR beta chain under discussion was sequenced for a study of identical twins. Study-wide results and limits: Twin pairs' shared out-of-frame alpha sequences were enriched in low generation probability. Cord blood beta clonotypes present at high abundance carried fewer insertions; no such pattern appeared in memory repertoires.

MiXCR was run by TCRdb on the 5' RACE reads, yielding one entry per CDR3 protein. The data hold fewer than 500,000 distinct CDR3 sequences, with around an eighth observed a single time. Only healthy Caucasians were included as donors. This clonotype was seen many times. What it recognizes is unknown. V lost 3 bases to trimming and J lost 5 bases, with 12 bases between them. The CDR3 covers 14 residues. Germline V gene lookup returns CDR1 SGHRS and CDR2 YFSETQ. These same records also appear under a second study, on yellow fever vaccine responses in identical twins.

Sequencing was performed on CD4+ T cells sorted from blood. This receptor was taken from a woman aged 18-29 years in good health. The J gene is TRBJ1-5, the V gene TRBV5-1, with D perhaps matching TRBD1 (6 bases). CDR3 amino acids: CASSSRGGDQPQHF. The CDR3 nucleotides read TGCGCCAGCAGCTCCAGGGGAGGGGATCAGCCCCAGCATTTT.